Sequencing of this TCR beta chain was carried out in a study of cytomegalovirus exposure and HLA in healthy donors. Study information: An early data release held tens of millions of unique TCRs from HLA-typed donors.

About this clone: The antigen remains undetermined.

Broader study findings: In a later analysis, V- and J-gene trimming of beta chains associated with a DCLRE1C missense variant, replicated independently. TRBV6-2, TRBV6-3 and some other V segments were excluded as indistinguishable.

There are 16 residues in the CDR3. Germline V gene sequence: CDR1 SQVTM, CDR2 ANQGSEA. The V end was cut by 4 bases, the J end by 8 bases, with 26 bases between. PCR amplification relied on 60 Vbeta primers (plus 13 Jbeta primers). Sequenced by immunoSEQ multiplex PCR; TCRdb stores in-frame clones only, minus some. This repertoire shows roughly 180,000 clones, roughly a tenth found once; its top ten account for less than 1.5%. This receptor was obtained from a woman aged 25 to 39 in good health and CMV-seropositive. J is TRBJ1-2 and V is TRBV29-1, with D tentatively TRBD1 (6 bases). The material sequenced was PBMCs. As DNA, the CDR3 is TGCAGCGTTGTGAATGGGGGCGGGGGATCCCTAGGGGGCTACACCTTC. It translates to CSVVNGGGGSLGGYTF.